These 25 T cell receptor beta chains came from one sample sequenced in a study of blood T cell repertoires in COVID-19 (TCRdb year 2020). The library was obtained by the immunoSEQ multiplex PCR assay. TCRdb obtained this table from immuneACCESS and retained in-frame rearrangements with V and J assigned. These tables miss some clones; where compared with another copy, unresolved V genes account for less than half of the shortfall, and the remainder is unexplained. The sample table records some 78,000 clones; approximately 91% of these occur just once. 12% of the sample belongs to the ten largest clones. Sequencing was carried out using peripheral blood. These receptors all stem from a man aged 70-80 years with active or convalescent COVID-19.

V gene TRBV2 combines with J gene TRBJ1-3; possible D gene TRBD1, 6 bases. This CDR3 is built from 14 residues. CDR1 is SNHLY and CDR2 is FYNNEI in the germline V gene. Between the trimmed V and J ends, which lost 10 bases and 2 bases, there was a span of 15 bases. The CDR3 DNA is TGTGCCACTCCCGACAGGTTTGCTGGAAACACCATATATTTT. Its protein is CATPDRFAGNTIYF.

J is TRBJ1-2 and V is TRBV6-5; 10 bases line up with TRBD1. Trimming removed 0 bases from V and 4 bases from J; junction bases left unmatched: 2. Germline CDR1 is MNHEY and CDR2 is SVGAGI. This CDR3 has 15 amino acids. CDR3 DNA sequence: TGTGCCAGCAGTTACTCGGGGACAGGGGCCTATGGCTACACCTTC. Translation: CASSYSGTGAYGYTF.

The gene calls are TRBV27 and TRBJ2-5, with 9 bases aligning to TRBD2. The CDR3 covers 16 residues. Trimming cost V 6 bases and J 7 bases; bases outside gene matches: 15. Germline V gives CDR1 MNHEY, CDR2 SMNVEV (reference sequence). The CDR3 coding sequence is TGTGCCAGCAGCTCCACCCTCGCGGGGGGGGGTGGGACCCAGTACTTC. It yields the protein CASSSTLAGGGGTQYF.

The chain links TRBV5-1 to TRBJ2-1, with D unclear. This CDR3 is 14 amino acids long. The germline V gene has CDR1 SGHRS and CDR2 YFSETQ. V lost 0 bases, J lost 8 bases, and 12 bases lay in between. The CDR3 spells CASSLGGFIDEQFF. The CDR3 DNA is TGCGCCAGCAGCTTGGGAGGCTTCATCGATGAGCAGTTCTTC.

This chain connects TRBV6-5 to TRBJ1-5, with D unclear. The CDR3 is made up of 12 amino acids. Germline loops: CDR1 MNHEY, CDR2 SVGAGI. Trimming shortened V by 7 bases and J by 4 bases, and 8 bases separated the two germline ends. The chain's CDR3 is CASTTGNQPQHF. The CDR3 DNA reads TGTGCCAGCACCACCGGGAATCAGCCCCAGCATTTT.

This clone came up once. The gene calls are TRBV7-2 and TRBJ1-2, with 7 bases matching TRBD1. The germline V gene encodes CDR1 SGHTA and CDR2 FQGNSA. The CDR3 has 16 amino acids. The ends lost 2 bases at V and 8 bases at J; junction bases unmatched: 14. Here the CDR3 reads CASSLYPPSDRKGYTF. CDR3 nucleotides: TGTGCCAGCAGCTTATACCCTCCCTCGGACAGGAAAGGCTACACCTTC.

The chain combines TRBV7-9 with TRBJ2-3; weak D call: TRBD1 (5 bases). The length of the CDR3 is 14 residues. Germline V gene data show CDR1 as SEHNR and CDR2 as FQNEAQ (reference sequence). V was shortened by 1 base and J by 4 bases, with 9 bases between the two germline ends. CDR3 sequence reads: CASSLEGAADTQYF. In nucleotides, the CDR3 is TGTGCCAGCAGCTTAGAAGGGGCGGCAGATACGCAGTATTTT.

V gene TRBV7-2 combines with J gene TRBJ2-2; tentative D call: TRBD1 (5 bases). V gave up 2 bases and J gave up 4 bases, with 5 bases separating them. The CDR3 totals 13 residues. CDR1 and CDR2 (germline): SGHTA, FQGNSA. The CDR3 loop reads CASSLQGTGELFF. The CDR3 region has the DNA TGTGCCAGCAGCTTACAGGGCACCGGGGAGCTGTTTTTT.

The rearrangement joins TRBV5-1 to TRBJ1-1; D is possibly TRBD1 (5 bases). V was trimmed by 2 bases and J by 4 bases, leaving 12 bases between them. The V gene's germline CDR1 is SGHRS and CDR2 YFSETQ. The CDR3 has 14 amino acids. The CDR3 DNA reads as TGCGCCAGCAGCTTTGTTACAGGCGGCACTGAAGCTTTCTTT. It yields the protein CASSFVTGGTEAFF.

The genes are TRBV19 and TRBJ1-3, with a tentative D call TRBD1 (6 bases). Trimming removed 5 bases at V and 4 bases at J, with 15 bases between. CDR3 length equals 15 residues. Looked up from germline, CDR1 is LNHDA and CDR2 is SQIVND (reference sequence). The CDR3 DNA is TGTGCCAGTAGTTTACGGACAGTCCTCGGAAACACCATATATTTT. Protein sequence: CASSLRTVLGNTIYF.

This rearrangement joins TRBV6-5 to TRBJ1-2; 8 positions agree with TRBD1. CDR1 is MNHEY, CDR2 SVGAGI, per germline. The junction had 3 bases not matched to a gene; V was cut back by 5 bases and J by 4 bases. This CDR3 region has 13 residues. The CDR3 region has the DNA TGTGCCAGCAGTCCACAGGGGGGCTATGGCTACACCTTC. Amino acid sequence: CASSPQGGYGYTF.

This sequence joins TRBV6-5 and TRBJ2-7, with 10 positions matching TRBD1. The germline gives CDR1 MNHEY, CDR2 SVGAGI. The length of the CDR3 is 15 residues. Losses at the gene ends were 6 bases for V and 4 bases for J; bases not matched to a gene: 9. The chain's CDR3 is CASRSRDRGGYEQYF. The DNA of the CDR3 is TGTGCCAGCAGAAGCCGGGACAGGGGAGGGTACGAGCAGTACTTC.

The chain carries TRBV3-1 (or the pseudogene TRBV3-2) and TRBJ1-2, with a possible D match to TRBD1 (5 bases). This CDR3 region has 13 residues. Trimming left V 3 bases short and J 6 bases short, with 11 bases between. CDR1 is LGHDT and CDR2 is YNNKEL in the germline V gene (reference sequence). CDR3 residues: CASSQREGDGYTF. In nucleotides, the CDR3 is TGTGCCAGCAGCCAGCGGGAAGGGGATGGCTACACCTTC.

The rearrangement links TRBV29-1 to TRBJ1-2, with D unresolved. Deletions cut 6 bases from V and 2 bases from J, with 10 bases between. This CDR3 spans 12 amino acids. Per the germline V gene, CDR1 is SQVTM and CDR2 is ANQGSEA. CDR3 nucleotides: TGCAGCGTGAGCCTAGGCAACTATGGCTACACCTTC. It translates to CSVSLGNYGYTF.

This clone was detected once. This chain connects TRBV6-6 to TRBJ2-7; 8 positions agree with TRBD1. CDR3 length equals 13 residues. Trimming at V came to 11 bases and at J to 0 bases, leaving 6 bases not matched to a gene. Germline V gene lookup returns CDR1 MNHNY and CDR2 SVGAGI (reference sequence). CDR3 protein: CASRDRSSYEQYF. Written as DNA, the CDR3 is TGTGCCTCCCGGGACAGGAGCTCCTACGAGCAGTACTTC.

This clone was counted a single time. J is TRBJ1-3 and V is TRBV6-6; no definite D call. CDR1 MNHNY and CDR2 SVGAGI come from the germline V gene (reference sequence). The CDR3 has 15 residues. The V gene lost 7 bases and the J gene lost 2 bases, with 15 bases spanning the gap. CDR3 nucleotides: TGTGCCAGCACCTATCTTTGGTCGGCTGGAAACACCATATATTTT. Translation gives CASTYLWSAGNTIYF.

Here the CDR3 DNA reads TGCGCCAGCAGCCAACAAGGGGTGATCGGGGAGCTGTTTTTT. It specifies CASSQQGVIGELFF. The chain recombines TRBV5-1 with TRBJ2-2; weak D call: TRBD1 (5 bases). Per germline, CDR1 SGHRS and CDR2 YFSETQ. CDR3 length: 14 residues. Trimming cost V 4 bases and J 7 bases, with 14 bases left between them.

This chain uses TRBV6-5 with TRBJ1-5; D is undetermined. The CDR3 spans 14 residues. The germline gives CDR1 MNHEY, CDR2 SVGAGI. V was trimmed by 6 bases and J by 3 bases, leaving 12 bases between them. The DNA of the CDR3 is TGTGCCAGCAGCCAAGACAAATACAATCAGCCCCAGCATTTT. Translating gives CASSQDKYNQPQHF.

The rearrangement uses TRBV19 and TRBJ1-2; 7 bases are shared with TRBD1. Unmatched junction bases numbered 13, after V lost 7 bases and J lost 2 bases. Germline V CDR1 and CDR2: LNHDA, SQIVND (reference sequence). The CDR3 length is 16 residues. CDR3 protein: CASKDNIRGPNYGYTF. The CDR3 DNA reads as TGTGCCAGTAAAGATAATATAAGGGGGCCAAACTATGGCTACACCTTC.

This chain connects TRBV12-3 or TRBV12-4 to TRBJ1-5; weak D call: TRBD1 (6 bases). This CDR3 is built from 12 residues. With 6 bases removed from V and 7 bases from J, the gap between germline ends came to 10 bases. The CDR3 DNA is TGTGCCAGCAGCTCGGGGGGCCAGCCCCAGCATTTT. This codes for CASSSGGQPQHF.

This clone was seen only a few times. CDR3 nucleotide sequence: TGTGCCAGCAGCTTAGGTTACCTCCGATGGGCTACTGAAGCTTTCTTT. Protein product: CASSLGYLRWATEAFF. The J gene is TRBJ1-1, the V gene TRBV7-8, with D hard to call. The CDR3 runs to 16 residues. Trimming took off 1 base at V and 5 bases at J, with 17 bases between the two ends. The V gene's germline CDR1 is SGHVS and CDR2 FQNEAQ.

The chain couples TRBV6-1 to TRBJ1-1; D ambiguous. Per the germline V gene, CDR1 is MNHNS and CDR2 is SASEGT. The CDR3 loop spans 16 amino acids. With 2 bases removed from V and 1 base from J, the gap between germline ends came to 14 bases. CDR3 coding DNA: TGTGCCAGCAGTGAAAGTTTCGTGTTGAGGAACACTGAAGCTTTCTTT. It is translated as CASSESFVLRNTEAFF.

This clone was detected once. The chain carries TRBV11-2 and TRBJ2-5; D is ambiguous. Looked up from germline, CDR1 is SGHAT and CDR2 is FQNNGV. V was pared by 5 bases and J by 5 bases, with 18 bases between. This CDR3 region has 15 residues. The CDR3 loop reads CASSVRLNRMETQYF. CDR3 coding DNA: TGTGCCAGCAGCGTCAGGTTAAACCGGATGGAGACCCAGTACTTC.

V usage is TRBV4-1 and J usage is TRBJ2-2; D is ambiguous. The CDR3 spans 14 residues. Trimming took off 3 bases at V and 4 bases at J, with 9 bases between the two ends. CDR1 is MGHRA, CDR2 YSYEKL, per germline. The CDR3 here is CASSHVTGTGELFF. DNA for the CDR3: TGCGCCAGCAGCCATGTAACGGGCACCGGGGAGCTGTTTTTT.

This chain links TRBV4-1 with TRBJ2-7, with 9 bases fitting TRBD2. There are 14 residues in the CDR3. CDR1 and CDR2 (germline): MGHRA, YSYEKL. The junction had 1 base not matched to a gene; V was cut back by 2 bases and J by 2 bases. The CDR3 nucleotides are TGCGCCAGCAGCCAAACTAGCGGGCCCTACGAGCAGTACTTC. Residues: CASSQTSGPYEQYF.